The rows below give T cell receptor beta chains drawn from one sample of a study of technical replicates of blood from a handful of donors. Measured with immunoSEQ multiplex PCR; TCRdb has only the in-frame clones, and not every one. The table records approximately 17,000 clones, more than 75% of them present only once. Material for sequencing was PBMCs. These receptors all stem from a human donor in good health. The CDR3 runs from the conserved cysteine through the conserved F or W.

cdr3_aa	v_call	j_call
CASSYSGQGNQPQHF	TRBV6-5	TRBJ1-5
CASSDLDQGGNQPQHF	TRBV25-1	TRBJ1-5
CASSPDSGQGVQPQHF	TRBV28	TRBJ1-5
CASSEGAGGNYEQYF	TRBV6-1	TRBJ2-7
CASTSIGGDTQYF	TRBV6-5	TRBJ2-3
CASSPLYGTGYLNTEAFF	TRBV7-9	TRBJ1-1
CASSQTGTINSYEQYF	TRBV5-5	TRBJ2-7
CASSSGLAGAYEQYF	TRBV5-8	TRBJ2-7
CASSAAEGVSYEQYF	TRBV9	TRBJ2-7
CASSLSGGRGYTF	TRBV28	TRBJ1-2
CASSYRELIYEQYF	TRBV5-6	TRBJ2-7
CASSYDSSGNTIYF	TRBV2	TRBJ1-3
CASSLAVRGTDTQYF	TRBV5-4	TRBJ2-3
CASSGKGAKLRMFF	TRBV27	TRBJ1-4
CASSDQGKTEAFF	TRBV19	TRBJ1-1
CASSLGPGGRETQYF	TRBV7-7	TRBJ2-5
CASSQDQGNTEAFF	TRBV14	TRBJ1-1
CAGSLMGSSGGKNTGELFF	TRBV7-3	TRBJ2-2
CASRTGEGSSYEQYF	TRBV7-9	TRBJ2-7
CASSHWTSQETQYF	TRBV13	TRBJ2-5
CASSGTQGVEQFF	TRBV2	TRBJ2-1
CASRGGVESNQPQHF	TRBV5-1	TRBJ1-5
CASSPVTGGTDTQYF	TRBV5-1	TRBJ2-3
CASLLFAYNEQFF	TRBV7-8	TRBJ2-1
CASSEQATHYGYTF	TRBV19	TRBJ1-2
CASSARTLFTDTQYF	TRBV9	TRBJ2-3
CASSPSSGGTGSNQPQHF	TRBV19	TRBJ1-5
CASSEGEGMNTEAFF	TRBV10-2	TRBJ1-1
CASSTQATQYF	TRBV19	TRBJ2-3
CASSTGTSGSPFRGISYNEQFF	TRBV19	TRBJ2-1
CASSSLTSGFSDTQYF	TRBV11-2	TRBJ2-3
CAGQNYGYTF	TRBV2	TRBJ1-2
CASSLWLAGSDEQFF	TRBV5-4	TRBJ2-1
CAISEGSLASTDTQYF	TRBV10-3	TRBJ2-3
CAISGQSDGGNEQFF	TRBV10-3	TRBJ2-1
CASSLATGSGEQYF	TRBV5-5	TRBJ2-7
CASSWGQGAWNEQFF	TRBV5-1	TRBJ2-1
CAWKTSGNTGELFF	TRBV30	TRBJ2-2
CSAASGSVETQYF	TRBV29-1	TRBJ2-5
CAWSVTQGGGNTIYF	TRBV30	TRBJ1-3
CAAGEYNEQFF	TRBV19	TRBJ2-1
CASSLEGPQVGNTIYF	TRBV5-6	TRBJ1-3
CASSKLGGGKHTQYF	TRBV21-1	TRBJ2-3
CASSYDRAAGNTIYF	TRBV6-6	TRBJ1-3
CASRFGAGGAEEQYF	TRBV2	TRBJ2-7
CASSLSAGVETQYF	TRBV7-9	TRBJ2-5
CASSTSGGQGFYGYTF	TRBV7-2	TRBJ1-2
CASSPQDPEVNYGYTF	TRBV18	TRBJ1-2
CASSFSAGAGELFF	TRBV27	TRBJ2-2
CASSYDAGMVDEQFF	TRBV6-5	TRBJ2-1
CASSPGPSGAGEQFF	TRBV11-3	TRBJ2-1
CASSEFRQKNTEAFF	TRBV25-1	TRBJ1-1
CASTLYGETGSPLHF	TRBV2	TRBJ1-6
CASTGKGESMNTEAFF	TRBV19	TRBJ1-1
CASSRGGTDTQYF	TRBV19	TRBJ2-3
CASSGRTSGNNEQFF	TRBV5-4	TRBJ2-1
CASSLFVGFVLMTSGTTKGETQYF	TRBV28	TRBJ2-5